A selection of T cell receptor beta chains follows, all from one sample in a study of identical twins. Via MiXCR, TCRdb re-called the 5' RACE reads, giving one row per CDR3 protein. The sample holds over 500,000 distinct CDR3 sequences, about 20% seen once. The data also belong to a second study, concerning T cells expressing NK-cell markers.

The specimen sequenced was CD4+ T cells sorted from blood. The receptors come from a woman younger than 35 in good health. CDR3s include the opening cysteine and the closing phenylalanine or tryptophan. Fields, in order: D gene, V gene, clone size, J gene, CDR3 DNA, CDR3 protein. A D gene is named only where the DNA matches it firmly. Clone size is shown for a subset of rows, as once, few, many or a class of expanded clone.

D: TRBD2
V: TRBV20-1
size: few
J: TRBJ2-3
DNA: TGCAGTGCTACAAGGACTAGCGGGACCGCAGATACGCAGTATTTT
CDR3: CSATRTSGTADTQYF

D: TRBD1
V: TRBV7-2
size: NA
J: TRBJ1-2
DNA: TGTGCCAGCAGCTTGGGACTCCCGGGACAGGGGAATGGCTACACCTTC
CDR3: CASSLGLPGQGNGYTF

D: NA
V: TRBV12-3/TRBV12-4
size: few
J: TRBJ1-1
DNA: TGTGCCAGCAGACCTACAGAGAACACTGAAGCTTTCTTT
CDR3: CASRPTENTEAFF

D: TRBD2
V: TRBV12-3/TRBV12-4
size: NA
J: TRBJ2-1
DNA: TGTGCCAGCAGTTTAGCTCCATGGGCTAGCGGGAGCTCCTACAATGAGCAGTTCTTC
CDR3: CASSLAPWASGSSYNEQFF

D: NA
V: TRBV7-6
size: NA
J: TRBJ2-7
DNA: TGTGCCAGCAGCTTAATAAGGGAGTACGAGCAGTACTTC
CDR3: CASSLIREYEQYF

D: NA
V: TRBV7-8
size: many
J: TRBJ2-7
DNA: TGTGCCAGCAGCGCCGTGGGGCAGAACTACGAGCAGTACTTC
CDR3: CASSAVGQNYEQYF

D: NA
V: TRBV5-1
size: few
J: TRBJ2-5
DNA: TGCGCCAGCACCACCGGGACTTCTTTGCGCGAGACCCAGTACTTC
CDR3: CASTTGTSLRETQYF

D: TRBD1
V: TRBV6-5
size: few
J: TRBJ1-2
DNA: TGTGCCAGCAGTTTCACCAGACAGGGAGGGTATGGCTACACCTTC
CDR3: CASSFTRQGGYGYTF

D: NA
V: TRBV11-2
size: few
J: TRBJ1-2
DNA: TGTGCCAGCAGGCCACAGGGAGGAGGGCACTATGGCTACACCTTC
CDR3: CASRPQGGGHYGYTF

D: TRBD2
V: TRBV29-1
size: few
J: TRBJ2-5
DNA: TGCAGCGTTGGGCGGCGGTTCGGTCTAGCGGGTGGTGAGACCCAGTACTTC
CDR3: CSVGRRFGLAGGETQYF